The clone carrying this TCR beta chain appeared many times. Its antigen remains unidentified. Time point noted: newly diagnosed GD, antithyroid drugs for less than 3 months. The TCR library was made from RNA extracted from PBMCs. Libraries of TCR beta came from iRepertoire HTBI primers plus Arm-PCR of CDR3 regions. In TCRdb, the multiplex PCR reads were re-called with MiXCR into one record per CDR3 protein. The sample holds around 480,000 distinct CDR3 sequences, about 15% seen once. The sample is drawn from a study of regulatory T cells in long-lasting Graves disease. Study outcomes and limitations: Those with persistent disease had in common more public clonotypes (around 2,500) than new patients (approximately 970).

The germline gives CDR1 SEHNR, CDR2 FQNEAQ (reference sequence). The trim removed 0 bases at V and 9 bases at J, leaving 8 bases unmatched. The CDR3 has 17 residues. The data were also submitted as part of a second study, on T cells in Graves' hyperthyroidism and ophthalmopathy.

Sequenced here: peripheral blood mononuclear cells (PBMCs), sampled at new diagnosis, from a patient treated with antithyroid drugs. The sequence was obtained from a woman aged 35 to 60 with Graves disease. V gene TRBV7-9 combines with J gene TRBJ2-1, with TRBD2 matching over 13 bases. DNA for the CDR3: TGTGCCAGCAGCTTAGCGCCGGGACTAGCGGGGAGGATTGAGCAGTTCTTC. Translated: CASSLAPGLAGRIEQFF.